The clone carrying this T cell receptor beta chain was picked up one time. The sample originates from a study of blood T cell repertoires in COVID-19. The repertoire was sequenced with immunoSEQ multiplex PCR; TCRdb's copy has only in-frame clones and lacks some. The sample holds roughly 24,000 clones, approximately 92% seen once. CDR3 size: 15 residues. Germline V gene data show CDR1 as MNHEY and CDR2 as SVGAGI. Trimming removed 5 bases from V and 4 bases from J, with 15 bases in between. The sample consisted of peripheral blood. This sequence was found in a human donor in a cohort sampled during active COVID-19. The J gene is TRBJ1-5, the V gene TRBV6-5; D call uncertain. This chain's CDR3 is CASSRDTSRNQPQHF. The CDR3 coding sequence is TGTGCCAGCAGTCGCGACACCTCGAGAAATCAGCCCCAGCATTTT.